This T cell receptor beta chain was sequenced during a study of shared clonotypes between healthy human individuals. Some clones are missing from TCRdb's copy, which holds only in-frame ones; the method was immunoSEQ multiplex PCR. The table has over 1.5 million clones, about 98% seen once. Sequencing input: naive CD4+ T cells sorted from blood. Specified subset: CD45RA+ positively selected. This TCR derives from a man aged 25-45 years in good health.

The CDR3 bases are TGTGCCAGCAGTCGACTAGGACTAGCCTACGAGCAGTACTTC. Its translation: CASSRLGLAYEQYF. The chain carries TRBV27 and TRBJ2-7, with 7 bases matching TRBD2. The CDR3 totals 14 residues. J was trimmed by 2 bases and V by 5 bases; bases with no gene match: 6. Per germline, CDR1 MNHEY and CDR2 SMNVEV (reference sequence).